The 16 T cell receptor beta chains listed next were all sequenced from one sample in a study of graft-versus-host responses after intestinal transplantation (dated by TCRdb to the early 2020s). The library relied on the immunoSEQ multiplex PCR assay. TCRdb took over this immuneACCESS table, retaining in-frame rearrangements with V and J assigned. Such tables are incomplete; in checked studies, under half of the missing clones stem from an unresolved V gene, and the remainder is unexplained. Counted in this sample were approximately 70,000 clones; just under 95% of them appeared once. The ten most abundant clones make up 6.7% of the sample. Material: bone marrow, obtained almost 750 days after intestinal transplantation. These receptors were taken from a human patient who received an intestinal transplant, so some T cells may come from the graft donor.

The V gene is TRBV5-3, the J gene TRBJ2-1, with 9 positions matching TRBD2. TRBV5-3 is filed as an ORF, its function uncertain. J lost 15 bases, V lost 8 bases, and 15 bases had no gene match. The CDR3 consists of 13 residues. CDR3: CASSTTSGLGPFF. DNA for the CDR3: TGTGCCAGCAGCACGACTAGCGGACTAGGCCCGTTCTTC.

V gene TRBV6-5 combines with J gene TRBJ2-5; no clear D gene. Germline CDR1 and CDR2: MNHEY and SVGAGI. V lost 6 bases and J 5 bases, leaving 16 bases between the germline ends. This CDR3 region has 14 residues. The CDR3 DNA follows: TGTGCCAGCAGCTCCCTCCCCCGGTGGGAGACCCAGTACTTC. It encodes CASSSLPRWETQYF.

Concerning this clone itself: The germline gene is not matched at one end of the junction; a read error may be the cause. The J gene is TRBJ2-7, the V gene TRBV6-5, with D perhaps assigned TRBD1 or TRBD2 (5 bases each). The CDR3 extends over 14 amino acids. Germline-derived CDR1 and CDR2 are MNHEY and SVGAGI. The CDR3 nucleotides are TGTGCCAGCAGTTACGGGGACGAGTACTACGGGCAGTACTTC. Translated, it gives CASSYGDEYYGQYF.

This chain uses TRBV12-5 with TRBJ2-7, with 9 nucleotides matching TRBD1. The CDR3 spans 17 residues. Germline lookup yields CDR1 LGHNT and CDR2 FRNRAP. V was pared by 6 bases and J by 0 bases, with 12 bases of the junction left unmatched. CDR3 sequence: CASGPTLQGASSYEQYF. CDR3 in DNA: TGTGCTAGTGGCCCGACCCTACAGGGGGCTAGCTCCTACGAGCAGTACTTC.

The rearrangement joins TRBV20-1 to TRBJ2-7; TRBD2 agrees at 7 bases. V was clipped by 6 bases and J by 6 bases; unmatched bases: 5. This CDR3 is built from 11 residues. Looked up from germline, CDR1 is DFQATT and CDR2 is SNEGSKA (reference sequence). The CDR3 DNA follows: TGCAGTGCCCGGACTAGTGTCGAGCAGTACTTC. Its protein product is CSARTSVEQYF.

This chain connects TRBV6-5 to TRBJ1-2, with unresolved D. Germline assignment: CDR1 MNHEY and CDR2 SVGAGI. The CDR3 spans 16 residues. V lost 2 bases, J lost 2 bases, and 15 bases lay in between. As DNA, the CDR3 is TGTGCCAGCAGTTACACCCTGAGAGAGAACAACTATGGCTACACCTTC. Protein product: CASSYTLRENNYGYTF.

The chain joins TRBV10-2 to TRBJ2-1, with TRBD2 matching over 13 bases. This CDR3 spans 14 amino acids. Germline V gives CDR1 WSHSY, CDR2 SAAADI. With 4 bases clipped from V and 10 bases from J, the junction kept 4 bases outside the gene matches. The CDR3 region has the DNA TGCGCCAGCAGTGGGGGACTAGCGGGATACGAGCAGTTCTTC. It translates to CASSGGLAGYEQFF.

DNA of the CDR3: TGCGCCAGCAGCCAAGAACAGGGCGCAGATTCACCCCTCCACTTT. This sequence encodes CASSQEQGADSPLHF. The rearrangement joins TRBV4-1 to TRBJ1-6; a weak D match, TRBD1 (6 bases). Per the germline V gene, CDR1 is MGHRA and CDR2 is YSYEKL. The germline V and J ends were trimmed by 0 bases and 8 bases, with 11 bases remaining between them. CDR3 size: 15 residues.

CDR3 sequence: CASRTDPEKLFF. Written as DNA, the CDR3 is TGTGCCAGCAGGACAGACCCTGAAAAACTGTTTTTT. The chain links TRBV6-6 to TRBJ1-4, with D possibly TRBD1 on 5 matching bases. Trimming stripped 6 bases from V and 7 bases from J, with 9 bases between. This CDR3 has 12 amino acids. Germline assignment: CDR1 MNHNY and CDR2 SVGAGI (reference sequence).

The chain couples TRBV4-1 to TRBJ1-5, with 7 bases fitting TRBD1. J gave up 3 bases and V 0 bases, and 5 bases lay outside the gene matches. This CDR3 spans 16 amino acids. Germline V gene lookup returns CDR1 MGHRA and CDR2 YSYEKL. The CDR3, as DNA: TGCGCCAGCAGCCAAGACCGGGACAGCCTCAATCAGCCCCAGCATTTT. This sequence encodes CASSQDRDSLNQPQHF.

This chain uses TRBV11-3 with TRBJ2-2; D gene unclear. Germline-derived CDR1 and CDR2 are SGHNT and YENEEA. Trimming shortened V by 3 bases and J by 1 base, and 12 bases separated the two germline ends. The CDR3 totals 16 residues. The CDR3 loop reads CASSFTGLGNTGELFF. In DNA, the CDR3 is TGTGCCAGCAGCTTTACCGGGCTGGGGAACACCGGGGAGCTGTTTTTT.

This chain uses TRBV2 with TRBJ1-2; D may be TRBD1 (5 bases). Looked up from germline, CDR1 is SNHLY and CDR2 is FYNNEI. CDR3 size: 13 residues. The germline V and J ends were trimmed by 7 bases and 7 bases, with 16 bases remaining between them. For the CDR3, the DNA is TGTGCCAGCACCAGCCTTGAGGGGTCTGGCTACACCTTC. Translating gives CASTSLEGSGYTF.

The DNA for the CDR3 is TGCGCCAGCAGCTTGGCAGACACTGCTGCAACTAATGAAAAACTGTTTTTT. It codes for CASSLADTAATNEKLFF. The J gene is TRBJ1-4, the V gene TRBV5-1; no clear D. The CDR3 covers 17 residues. Germline values: CDR1 SGHRS, CDR2 YFSETQ. With 0 bases removed from V and 0 bases from J, the gap between germline ends came to 12 bases. The entire variable domain, with the rest obtained from reference TRBV5-1 and TRBJ1-4, is as follows: KAGVTQTPRYLIKTRGQQVTLSCSPISGHRSVSWYQQTPGQGLQFLFEYFSETQRNKGNFPGRFSGRQFSNSRSEMNVSTLELGDSALYLCASSLADTAATNEKLFFGSGTQLSVL.

This clone was counted only a few times. V is TRBV27 and J is TRBJ2-7; no clear D gene. The CDR3 totals 14 residues. Trimming removed 0 bases from V and 1 base from J, with 7 bases in between. The germline V gene has CDR1 MNHEY and CDR2 SMNVEV (reference sequence). Written as DNA, the CDR3 is TGTGCCAGCAGTTTATCGGGGTCTTCCTACGAGCAGTACTTC. Protein sequence: CASSLSGSSYEQYF.

The sample holds a few counts of this clone. This chain uses TRBV21-1 with TRBJ1-6; the listed D gene, TRBD1, was not tested against the DNA. TRBV21-1 is assigned pseudogene status. The CDR3 sequence is 18 residues long. The CDR3 here is CASSNLEGQKIYNSPLHF. CDR3 DNA: TGTGCCAGCAGCAACCTGGAGGGACAGAAGATTTATAATTCACCCCTCCACTTT.

A single count supports this clone. V gene TRBV11-3 combines with J gene TRBJ2-1; D is possibly TRBD2 (5 bases). Trimming took off 0 bases at V and 4 bases at J, with 10 bases between the two ends. Per the germline V gene, CDR1 is SGHNT and CDR2 is YENEEA. This CDR3 is built from 15 residues. DNA for the CDR3: TGTGCCAGCAGCTTAGATACGGGGAAGTACAATGAGCAGTTCTTC. Amino acid sequence: CASSLDTGKYNEQFF.